The 15 T cell receptor beta chains below come from one sample, sequenced in a study of response to subunit inactivated influenza vaccine. Via MiXCR, TCRdb re-called the RT-PCR reads, giving one row per CDR3 protein. This sample has hundreds of thousands of distinct CDR3 sequences, with 15% to 20% found just once. The sequencing here drew on CD4+ T cells sorted from PBMCs, taken around 25 months after vaccination. The source of these receptors is a man between 50 and 69 years old who received an inactivated influenza vaccine.

The sample holds a few counts of this clonotype. This chain links TRBV7-8 with TRBJ2-2; 7 nucleotides agree with TRBD1. Trimming took 1 base from V and 3 from J; bases not matched to a gene: 5. Germline-derived CDR1 and CDR2 are SGHVS and FQNEAQ. The CDR3 is 16 amino acids. Here the CDR3 DNA reads TGTGCCAGCAGCTTAGGGCAGGGGGTGGACACCGGGGAGCTGTTTTTT. It yields the protein CASSLGQGVDTGELFF.

This clonotype was seen only a few times. The chain links TRBV12-3 or TRBV12-4 to TRBJ1-2, with 9 nucleotides matching TRBD1. V lost 10 bases to trimming and J lost 6 bases; unmatched junction nucleotides: 9. CDR3 length: 13 residues. The CDR3 bases are TGTGCCACTGCGACAGGGGGAAGTAATGGCTACACCTTC. Protein: CATATGGSNGYTF.

This chain connects TRBV7-2 to TRBJ2-5, with 9 bases aligning to TRBD1. V lost 4 bases and J lost 5; bases outside the gene matches: 5. Germline V gene sequence: CDR1 SGHTA, CDR2 FQGNSA. The CDR3 contains 14 residues. The CDR3 nucleotides are TGTGCCAGCAGCTCCACAGGGGGCGCGGAGACCCAGTACTTC. Encoded protein: CASSSTGGAETQYF.

This clonotype was recorded a few times. The V gene is TRBV6-5, the J gene TRBJ2-2; a weak D match, TRBD1 (5 bases). This CDR3 has 16 amino acids. V lost 4 bases and J 5 bases, leaving 17 bases between the germline ends. In germline, CDR1 is MNHEY, CDR2 SVGAGI. The CDR3 is CASSSRWGVGTGELFF. The DNA for the CDR3 is TGTGCCAGCAGTTCCCGGTGGGGCGTGGGGACCGGGGAGCTGTTTTTT.

This clonotype was observed a handful of times. In DNA, the CDR3 is TGTGCCTGGGACAGGGGCTACTATGGCTACACCTTC. It is translated as CAWDRGYYGYTF. This chain joins TRBV30 and TRBJ1-2; 8 bases agree with TRBD1. The germline CDR1 and CDR2 sequences are GTSNPN and SVGIG (reference sequence). CDR3 size: 12 residues. The V segment lost 5 bases and the J segment 3 bases; nucleotides outside the gene matches: 2.

There are a few counts of this clonotype. The chain couples TRBV6-1 to TRBJ2-1; D call uncertain. V shed 7 bases and J shed 5 bases, with 24 bases lying between them. The CDR3 covers 17 residues. Germline loops: CDR1 MNHNS, CDR2 SASEGT. CDR3 in DNA: TGTGCCAGCACACCAGGCAGGCTCCCAGGATCTCACAATGAGCAGTTCTTC. Amino acids: CASTPGRLPGSHNEQFF.

This clonotype was detected many times. The chain combines TRBV27 with TRBJ2-3; D is uncertain. The CDR3 has 13 amino acids. CDR1 is MNHEY, CDR2 SMNVEV, per germline (reference sequence). V lost 3 bases to trimming and J lost 0 bases, with 4 bases between them. CDR3 sequence: CASSFASTDTQYF. In DNA form, the CDR3 reads TGTGCCAGCAGTTTTGCCAGCACAGATACGCAGTATTTT.

This clonotype was detected a few times. This sequence joins TRBV5-1 and TRBJ2-7, with 7 bases that match TRBD1. CDR1 is SGHRS, CDR2 YFSETQ, per germline. Trimming cost V 2 bases and J 2 bases; bases outside gene matches: 4. This CDR3 has 14 amino acids. Here the CDR3 DNA reads TGCGCCAGCAGCTTTGGGACAGTCGCCTACGAGCAGTACTTC. The encoded protein is CASSFGTVAYEQYF.

Remarks on this clonotype: Its ends do not fully match the called genes, so a read error is possible. The chain couples TRBV5-4 to TRBJ2-7; maybe TRBD1 (6 bases). Germline V CDR1 and CDR2: SGHNT, YYREEE (reference sequence). The CDR3 length is 15 residues. CDR3: CASSGGHPESSEQYF. In nucleotides, the CDR3 is TGTGCCAGCAGCGGGGGACACCCGGAATCCTCCGAGCAGTACTTC.

The V gene is TRBV7-8, the J gene TRBJ2-7; 7 positions agree with TRBD1. The CDR3 sequence is 17 residues long. Looked up from germline, CDR1 is SGHVS and CDR2 is FQNEAQ. The V segment lost 5 bases and the J segment 2 bases; nucleotides outside the gene matches: 15. CDR3 nucleotide sequence: TGTGCCAGCAGCCCCCACCCTGTGACAGGGTTGACCTACGAGCAGTACTTC. It encodes CASSPHPVTGLTYEQYF.

The V gene is TRBV6-1, the J gene TRBJ1-4, with D hard to call. Germline V gives CDR1 MNHNS, CDR2 SASEGT. This CDR3 has 16 amino acids. Trimming took 5 bases from V and 5 from J, leaving 18 bases between them. The CDR3 region is CASSRYPDGTNEKLFF. CDR3 nucleotide sequence: TGTGCCAGCAGTAGATACCCGGACGGAACAAATGAAAAACTGTTTTTT.

The chain combines TRBV20-1 with TRBJ1-2; D is ambiguous. Per the germline V gene, CDR1 is DFQATT and CDR2 is SNEGSKA (reference sequence). The CDR3 spans 17 residues. Trimming cost V 2 bases and J 4 bases, with 23 bases left between them. The DNA for the CDR3 is TGCAGTGCTAGACGCGCCACCCTGCGGCGTCGGGGCTATGGCTACACCTTC. It translates to CSARRATLRRRGYGYTF.

This clonotype was counted between two and nine times. The V call is TRBV12-3 or TRBV12-4, the J call TRBJ2-1, with D unresolved. The CDR3 sequence is 14 residues long. V lost 5 bases and J 8 bases, leaving 16 bases between the germline ends. The CDR3 nucleotides read TGTGCCAGCAGTCGGACGGCGCCTTCCGATGAGCAGTTCTTC. This gives the protein CASSRTAPSDEQFF.

This clonotype was picked up a small number of times. V is TRBV5-1 and J is TRBJ1-1, with 8 bases aligning to TRBD1. The CDR3 loop spans 15 amino acids. V shed 0 bases, J shed 6 bases, and the junction held 7 bases outside the gene matches. From germline, CDR1 is SGHRS and CDR2 YFSETQ. The CDR3 nucleotides read TGCGCCAGCAGCTTGGAAGGACAGGGTTGGGCTGAAGCTTTCTTT. Protein: CASSLEGQGWAEAFF.

The chain has TRBV28 and TRBJ1-1, with D unresolved. The CDR3 is 15 residues long. The V end lost 6 bases, the J end lost 5 bases, and 19 bases lay between the germline ends. Germline lookup yields CDR1 MDHEN and CDR2 SYDVKM. The CDR3 spells CASSFRPQVGTEAFF. CDR3 in DNA: TGTGCCAGCAGCTTCCGTCCTCAGGTGGGGACTGAAGCTTTCTTT.